This T cell receptor beta chain was retrieved from a study of blood T cell repertoires in COVID-19. Study-wide background: Acute-phase and convalescent COVID-19 samples originated in the United States, Italy and Spain. Sources were T cells, B-cell-depleted T cells, or PBMCs; the material itself was cDNA or gDNA.

The CDR3 contains 16 residues. Germline V CDR1 and CDR2: LGHDT, YNNKEL (reference sequence). Trimming removed 7 bases from V and 1 base from J; junction bases left unmatched: 6. In the original processing: How many nucleated cells were present was estimated from reference gene primer amplification. The table came from immunoSEQ multiplex PCR; TCRdb's copy has only in-frame clones and leaves some out. That table is the source of V, J and clone size, and D and trimming were worked out from the DNA. The sample records around 370,000 clones, 90% being singletons. Sequenced: peripheral blood. V and J are TRBV3-1 (or the pseudogene TRBV3-2) and TRBJ2-1; TRBD2 matches at 11 bases. This clonotype was sampled from a man aged 18 to 29 with active or convalescent COVID-19. This CDR3 reads CASTRLAGLSYNEQFF. The DNA for the CDR3 is TGTGCCAGCACTCGACTAGCGGGACTATCCTACAATGAGCAGTTCTTC.